A single sample gave rise to the 6 T cell receptor beta chains below, sequenced in a study of PD-1 blockade in mismatch repair-deficient tumors. Libraries were prepared by immunoSEQ multiplex PCR; TCRdb keeps only in-frame clonotypes and omits some of them. The repertoire holds 100,000 to 150,000 clones, with 86% as singletons. The specimen comprised peripheral blood, sampled 44 weeks after starting pembrolizumab. The receptor source for this set is an adult with mismatch repair-deficient cancer.

The CDR3 nucleotides read TGCAGCGTTGAAGATCTTGGACAAGGGAGCACAGATACGCAGTATTTT. Its translation is CSVEDLGQGSTDTQYF. The rearrangement uses TRBV29-1 and TRBJ2-3, with D possibly matching TRBD1 (5 bases). The CDR3 sequence is 16 residues long. Germline assignment: CDR1 SQVTM and CDR2 ANQGSEA. The V gene lost 0 bases and the J gene lost 0 bases, with 13 bases spanning the gap.

The V and J genes are TRBV7-8 and TRBJ1-5, with 10 bases matching TRBD1. CDR3 length: 17 residues. The V segment lost 5 bases and the J segment 0 bases; nucleotides outside the gene matches: 7. Germline V CDR1 and CDR2: SGHVS, FQNEAQ. As DNA, the CDR3 is TGTGCCAGCAGCCGGGACAGGGGCGTCTATAGCAATCAGCCCCAGCATTTT. It translates to CASSRDRGVYSNQPQHF.

The chain has TRBV19 and TRBJ1-1; D remains ambiguous. The CDR3 totals 15 residues. V was shortened by 4 bases and J by 4 bases, with 16 bases between the two germline ends. CDR1 is LNHDA, CDR2 SQIVND, per germline (reference sequence). CDR3 in DNA: TGTGCCAGTAGTACCCATCCGAATGTAGGCACTGAAGCTTTCTTT. Translated: CASSTHPNVGTEAFF. The full variable domain, completed using reference TRBV19 and TRBJ1-1, is DGGITQSPKYLFRKEGQNVTLSCEQNLNHDAMYWYRQDPGQGLRLIYYSQIVNDFQKGDIAEGYSVSREKKESFPLTVTSAQKNPTAFYLCASSTHPNVGTEAFFGQGTRLTVV.

The J gene is TRBJ2-1, the V gene TRBV7-9; a possible D gene is TRBD2 (6 bases). V was pared by 2 bases and J by 2 bases, with 10 bases between. In germline, CDR1 is SEHNR, CDR2 FQNEAQ (reference sequence). This CDR3 is built from 15 residues. The CDR3 coding sequence is TGTGCCAGCAGCTTATTGCGGGGACCCTACAATGAGCAGTTCTTC. Translation: CASSLLRGPYNEQFF. Full variable domain (rest looked up from reference TRBV7-9 and TRBJ2-1): DTGVSQNPRHKITKRGQNVTFRCDPISEHNRLYWYRQTLGQGPEFLTYFQNEAQLEKSRLLSDRFSAERPKGSFSTLEIQRTEQGDSAMYLCASSLLRGPYNEQFFGPGTRLTVL.

This chain uses TRBV15 with TRBJ2-5; 10 bases match TRBD2. Germline V CDR1 and CDR2: LNHNV, YYDKDF (reference sequence). Trimming removed 3 bases from V and 4 bases from J; junction bases left unmatched: 11. This CDR3 is 17 amino acids long. The CDR3 sequence is CATSSGASGRRIETQYF. CDR3 bases: TGTGCCACCAGCAGCGGCGCTAGCGGGAGACGAATAGAGACCCAGTACTTC.

The gene calls are TRBV19 and TRBJ1-4, with a weak D call TRBD1 (5 bases). The CDR3 has 13 amino acids. V shed 6 bases and J shed 5 bases, with 10 bases lying between them. Germline lookup yields CDR1 LNHDA and CDR2 SQIVND (reference sequence). In DNA form, the CDR3 reads TGTGCCAGTAGCATCGGGGGAAATGAAAAACTGTTTTTT. Translating gives CASSIGGNEKLFF.